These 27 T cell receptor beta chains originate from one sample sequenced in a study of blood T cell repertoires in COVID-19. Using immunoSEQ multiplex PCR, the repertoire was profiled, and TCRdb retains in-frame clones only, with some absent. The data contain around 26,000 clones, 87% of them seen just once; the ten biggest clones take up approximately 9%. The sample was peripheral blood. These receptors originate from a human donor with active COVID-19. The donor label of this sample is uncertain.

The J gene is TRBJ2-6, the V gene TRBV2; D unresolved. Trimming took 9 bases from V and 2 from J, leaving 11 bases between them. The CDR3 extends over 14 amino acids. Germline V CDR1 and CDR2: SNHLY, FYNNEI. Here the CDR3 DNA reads TGTGCCAGTGCCCCTGTAGCTGGGGCCAACGTCCTGACTTTC. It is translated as CASAPVAGANVLTF. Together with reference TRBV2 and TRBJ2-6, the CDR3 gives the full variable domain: EPEVTQTPSHQVTQMGQEVILRCVPISNHLYFYWYRQILGQKVEFLVSFYNNEISEKSEIFDDQFSVERPDGSNFTLKIRSTKLEDSAMYFCASAPVAGANVLTFGAGSRLTVL.

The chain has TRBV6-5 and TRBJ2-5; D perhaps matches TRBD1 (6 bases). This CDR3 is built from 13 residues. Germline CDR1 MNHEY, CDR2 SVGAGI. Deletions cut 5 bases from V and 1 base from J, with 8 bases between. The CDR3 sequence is CASSRDIQETQYF. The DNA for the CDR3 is TGTGCCAGCAGTAGGGACATCCAAGAGACCCAGTACTTC.

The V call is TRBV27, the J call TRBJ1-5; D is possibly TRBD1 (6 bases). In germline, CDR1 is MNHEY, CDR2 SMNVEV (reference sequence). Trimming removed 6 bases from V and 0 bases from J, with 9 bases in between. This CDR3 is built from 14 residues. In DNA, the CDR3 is TGTGCCAGCAGCCGGGACATTAGCAATCAGCCCCAGCATTTT. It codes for CASSRDISNQPQHF.

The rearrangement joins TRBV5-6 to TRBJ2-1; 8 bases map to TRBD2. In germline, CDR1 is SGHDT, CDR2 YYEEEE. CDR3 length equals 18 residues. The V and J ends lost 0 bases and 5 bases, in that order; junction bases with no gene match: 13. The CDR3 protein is CASSLAAGGRRWNNEQFF. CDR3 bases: TGTGCCAGCAGCTTGGCCGCGGGGGGACGGCGGTGGAACAATGAGCAGTTCTTC. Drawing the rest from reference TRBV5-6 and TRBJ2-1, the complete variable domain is DAGVTQSPTHLIKTRGQQVTLRCSPKSGHDTVSWYQQALGQGPQFIFQYYEEEERQRGNFPDRFSGHQFPNYSSELNVNALLLGDSALYLCASSLAAGGRRWNNEQFFGPGTRLTVL.

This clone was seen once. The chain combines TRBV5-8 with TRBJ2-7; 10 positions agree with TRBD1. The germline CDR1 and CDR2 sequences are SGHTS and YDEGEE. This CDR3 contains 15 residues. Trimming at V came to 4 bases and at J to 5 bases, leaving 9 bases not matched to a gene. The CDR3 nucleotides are TGTGCCAGCAGCCAACCGGGACAGGGGTCGGACGAGCAGTACTTC. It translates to CASSQPGQGSDEQYF.

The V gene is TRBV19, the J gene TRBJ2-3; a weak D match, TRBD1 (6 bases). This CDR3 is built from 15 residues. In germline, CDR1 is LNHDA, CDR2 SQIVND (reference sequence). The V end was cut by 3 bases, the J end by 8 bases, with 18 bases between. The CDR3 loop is CASSISLVGAGTQYF. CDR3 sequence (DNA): TGTGCCAGTAGTATCTCCCTCGTGGGGGCGGGTACGCAGTATTTT.

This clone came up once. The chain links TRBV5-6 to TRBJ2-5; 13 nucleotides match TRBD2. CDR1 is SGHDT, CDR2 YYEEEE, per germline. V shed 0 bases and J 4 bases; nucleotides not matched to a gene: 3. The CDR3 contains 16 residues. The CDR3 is CASSLEGLAGRETQYF. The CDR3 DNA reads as TGTGCCAGCAGCTTGGAGGGACTAGCGGGACGAGAGACCCAGTACTTC.

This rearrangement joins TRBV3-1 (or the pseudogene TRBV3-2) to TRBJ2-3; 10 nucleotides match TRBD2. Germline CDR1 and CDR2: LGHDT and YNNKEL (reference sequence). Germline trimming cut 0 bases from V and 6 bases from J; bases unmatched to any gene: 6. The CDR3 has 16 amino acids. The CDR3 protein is CASSQDPGLAWDTQYF. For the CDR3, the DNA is TGTGCCAGCAGCCAAGATCCGGGACTAGCGTGGGATACGCAGTATTTT.

As DNA, the CDR3 is TGTGCCAGCAGCTCCGTCGCCGGGTTATTCCAAGAGACCCAGTACTTC. Its translation is CASSSVAGLFQETQYF. This chain links TRBV5-5 with TRBJ2-5; no definite D call. This CDR3 comprises 16 residues. Germline V gene sequence: CDR1 SGHKS, CDR2 YYEKEE (reference sequence). With 3 bases removed from V and 1 base from J, the gap between germline ends came to 16 bases.

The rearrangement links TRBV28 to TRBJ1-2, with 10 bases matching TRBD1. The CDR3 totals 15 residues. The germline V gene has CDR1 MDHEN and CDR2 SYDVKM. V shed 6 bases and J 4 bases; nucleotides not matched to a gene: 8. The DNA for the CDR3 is TGTGCCAGCAGATCGACAGGGGGCAGGATCTATGGCTACACCTTC. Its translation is CASRSTGGRIYGYTF.

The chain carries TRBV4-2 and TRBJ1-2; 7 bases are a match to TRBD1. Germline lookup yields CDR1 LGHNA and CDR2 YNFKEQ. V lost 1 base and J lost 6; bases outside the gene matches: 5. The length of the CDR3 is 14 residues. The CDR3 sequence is CASSQGGQTDGYTF. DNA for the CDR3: TGTGCCAGCAGCCAAGGGGGACAGACGGATGGCTACACCTTC.

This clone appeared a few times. The CDR3 reads CASSGGLPGTGELFF. CDR3 sequence (DNA): TGTGCCAGCAGTGGGGGACTCCCCGGTACCGGGGAGCTGTTTTTT. The V gene is TRBV28, the J gene TRBJ2-2; D possibly corresponds to TRBD2 (6 bases). The CDR3 is 15 amino acids. The germline V gene encodes CDR1 MDHEN and CDR2 SYDVKM. Trimming removed 5 bases from V and 5 bases from J, with 15 bases in between. Drawing the rest from reference TRBV28 and TRBJ2-2, the complete variable domain is DVKVTQSSRYLVKRTGEKVFLECVQDMDHENMFWYRQDPGLGLRLIYFSYDVKMKEKGDIPEGYSVSREKKERFSLILESASTNQTSMYLCASSGGLPGTGELFFGEGSRLTVL.

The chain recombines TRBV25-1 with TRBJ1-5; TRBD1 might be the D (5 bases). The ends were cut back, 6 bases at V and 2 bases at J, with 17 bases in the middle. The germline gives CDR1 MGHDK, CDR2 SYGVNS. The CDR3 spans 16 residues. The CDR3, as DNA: TGTGCCAGCAGCAGAGGGGCGGGGAATGGCAATCAGCCCCAGCATTTT. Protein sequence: CASSRGAGNGNQPQHF.

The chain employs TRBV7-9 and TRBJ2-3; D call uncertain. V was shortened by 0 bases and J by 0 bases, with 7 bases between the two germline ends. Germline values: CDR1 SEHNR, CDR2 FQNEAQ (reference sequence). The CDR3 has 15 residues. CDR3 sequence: CASSLAAPSTDTQYF. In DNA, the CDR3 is TGTGCCAGCAGCTTAGCTGCGCCTAGCACAGATACGCAGTATTTT.

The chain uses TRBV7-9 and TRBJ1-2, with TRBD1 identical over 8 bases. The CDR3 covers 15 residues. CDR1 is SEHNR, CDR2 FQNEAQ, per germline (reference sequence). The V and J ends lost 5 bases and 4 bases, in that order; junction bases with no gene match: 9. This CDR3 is CASSIGQGGAYGYTF. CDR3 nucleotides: TGTGCCAGCAGCATCGGACAGGGTGGGGCCTATGGCTACACCTTC.

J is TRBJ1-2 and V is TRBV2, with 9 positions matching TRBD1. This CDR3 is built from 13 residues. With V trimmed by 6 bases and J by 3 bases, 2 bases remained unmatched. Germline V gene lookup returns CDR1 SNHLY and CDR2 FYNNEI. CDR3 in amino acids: CASRRDRDYGYTF. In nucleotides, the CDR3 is TGTGCCAGCAGGAGGGACAGGGACTATGGCTACACCTTC.

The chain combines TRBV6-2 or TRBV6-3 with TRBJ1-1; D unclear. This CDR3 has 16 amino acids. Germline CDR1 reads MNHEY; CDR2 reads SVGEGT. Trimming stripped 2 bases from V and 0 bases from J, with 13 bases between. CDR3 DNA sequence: TGTGCCAGCAGTTACCGAACCACAGAATTGAACACTGAAGCTTTCTTT. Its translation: CASSYRTTELNTEAFF.

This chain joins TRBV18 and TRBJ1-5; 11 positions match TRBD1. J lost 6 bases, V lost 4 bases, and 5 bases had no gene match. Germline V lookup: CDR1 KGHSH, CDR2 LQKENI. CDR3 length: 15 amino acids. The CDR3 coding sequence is TGTGCCAGCTCACAGGGACAGGGGGGCGGTCAGCCCCAGCATTTT. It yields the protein CASSQGQGGGQPQHF. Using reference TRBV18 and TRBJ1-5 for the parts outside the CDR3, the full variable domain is NAGVMQNPRHLVRRRGQEARLRCSPMKGHSHVYWYRQLPEEGLKFMVYLQKENIIDESGMPKERFSAEFPKEGPSILRIQQVVRGDSAAYFCASSQGQGGGQPQHFGDGTRLSIL.

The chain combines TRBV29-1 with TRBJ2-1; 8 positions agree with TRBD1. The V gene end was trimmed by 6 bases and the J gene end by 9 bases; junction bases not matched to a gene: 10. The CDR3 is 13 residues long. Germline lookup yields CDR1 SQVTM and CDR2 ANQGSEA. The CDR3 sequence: CSVPTPGGVEQFF. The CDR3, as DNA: TGCAGCGTCCCCACCCCAGGGGGCGTTGAGCAGTTCTTC.

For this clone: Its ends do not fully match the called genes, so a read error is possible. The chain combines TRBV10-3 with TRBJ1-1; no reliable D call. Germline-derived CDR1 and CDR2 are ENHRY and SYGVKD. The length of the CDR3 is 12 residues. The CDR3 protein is CAISEQNAEAFF. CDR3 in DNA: TGTGCCATCAGTGAGCAGAACGCTGAAGCTTTCTTT.

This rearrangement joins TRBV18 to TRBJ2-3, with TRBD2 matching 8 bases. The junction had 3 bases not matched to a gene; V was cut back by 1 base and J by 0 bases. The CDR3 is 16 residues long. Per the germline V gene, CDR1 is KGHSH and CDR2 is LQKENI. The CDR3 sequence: CASSPRVAGSTDTQYF. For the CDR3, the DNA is TGTGCCAGCTCACCACGGGTAGCGGGGAGCACAGATACGCAGTATTTT.

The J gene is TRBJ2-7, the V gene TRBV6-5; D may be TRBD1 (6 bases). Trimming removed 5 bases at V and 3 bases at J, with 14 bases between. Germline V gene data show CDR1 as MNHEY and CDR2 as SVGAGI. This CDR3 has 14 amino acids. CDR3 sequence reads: CASSIQGGNYEQYF. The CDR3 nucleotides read TGTGCCAGCAGTATACAGGGTGGTAACTACGAGCAGTACTTC.

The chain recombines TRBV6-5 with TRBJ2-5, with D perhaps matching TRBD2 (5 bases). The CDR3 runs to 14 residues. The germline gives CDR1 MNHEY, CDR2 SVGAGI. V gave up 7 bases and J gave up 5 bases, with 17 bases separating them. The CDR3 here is CASIAKFQRETQYF. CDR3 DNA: TGTGCCAGCATAGCGAAGTTCCAGCGGGAGACCCAGTACTTC.

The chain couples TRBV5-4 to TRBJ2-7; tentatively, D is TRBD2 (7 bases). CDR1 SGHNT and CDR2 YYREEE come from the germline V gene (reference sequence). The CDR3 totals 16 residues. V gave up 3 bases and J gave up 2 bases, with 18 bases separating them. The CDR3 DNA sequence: TGTGCCAGCAGCTCTGGGGGGGCAGCTAATACCTACGAGCAGTACTTC. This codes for CASSSGGAANTYEQYF.

In DNA form, the CDR3 reads TGTGCCAGCAGCTTAGCGCGTAGAGGCGAGCAGTACTTC. Protein product: CASSLARRGEQYF. The chain employs TRBV7-9 and TRBJ2-7; the D is unclear. V lost 0 bases to trimming and J lost 6 bases, with 9 bases between them. The CDR3 runs 13 residues. CDR1 is SEHNR and CDR2 is FQNEAQ in the germline V gene (reference sequence). Together with reference TRBV7-9 and TRBJ2-7, the CDR3 gives the full variable domain: DTGVSQNPRHKITKRGQNVTFRCDPISEHNRLYWYRQTLGQGPEFLTYFQNEAQLEKSRLLSDRFSAERPKGSFSTLEIQRTEQGDSAMYLCASSLARRGEQYFGPGTRLTVT.

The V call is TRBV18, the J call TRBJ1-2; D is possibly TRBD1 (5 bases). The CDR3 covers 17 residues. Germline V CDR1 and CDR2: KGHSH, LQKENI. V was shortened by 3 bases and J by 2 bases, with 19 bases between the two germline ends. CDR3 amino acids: CASSPSVTGLPNYGYTF. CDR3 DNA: TGTGCCAGCTCACCCTCCGTCACGGGACTGCCCAACTATGGCTACACCTTC.

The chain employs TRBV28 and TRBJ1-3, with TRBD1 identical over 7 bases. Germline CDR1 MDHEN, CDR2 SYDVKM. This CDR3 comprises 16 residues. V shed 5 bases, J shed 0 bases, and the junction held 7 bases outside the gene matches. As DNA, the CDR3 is TGTGCCAGCAGTAGCTCCGGGGACAGCTCTGGAAACACCATATATTTT. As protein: CASSSSGDSSGNTIYF.